Described below is a single T cell receptor beta chain sequence and its context. As originally analysed: Estimates of nucleated cell counts were drawn from the amplification of reference gene primers. Sequencing was performed with immunoSEQ multiplex PCR; in TCRdb, only in-frame clones are kept and a portion is missing. V and J calls and clone size are given by that table; D and trimming were obtained from the DNA. The sample contains around 250,000 clones, 89% of which appear only once. The sample comes from a study of blood T cell repertoires in COVID-19. Study-level background: Samples taken during acute and convalescent COVID-19 were collected in the United States, Italy and Spain. Nucleic acid was either cDNA or gDNA, and it came from T cells, B-cell-depleted T cells, or PBMCs.

Germline values: CDR1 SQVTM, CDR2 ANQGSEA. The CDR3 has 13 amino acids. After removal of 3 bases from V and 5 bases from J, the junction contained 5 bases not matched to a gene. Material: peripheral blood. The TCR was taken from a woman between 35 and 50 years old who had recovered from COVID-19. J is TRBJ2-7 and V is TRBV29-1; TRBD1 aligns across 9 bases. The CDR3 here is CSVDGQGTDEQYF. The CDR3 DNA follows: TGCAGCGTTGATGGACAGGGGACCGACGAGCAGTACTTC.